These 23 T cell receptor beta chains share one sample of origin, sequenced in a study of T cells after yellow fever vaccination (dated by TCRdb to 2018 to 2020). Libraries were made using 5' RACE. Instrument used: Illumina NovaSeq 6000. In TCRdb, the public reads were trimmed at Q25 with fastp and aligned with MiXCR, with productive beta chains retained. Under each unique CDR3 protein, matching rows form one entry showing the most common genes and DNA. Within this sample are around 250,000 distinct CDR3 sequences, with around 5.3% of them counted one time only. The ten largest clonotypes hold less than 3.5% of the sample. The treatment or condition label corresponds to: live attenuated yellow fever vaccine strain. The sample was CD4+ T cells sorted from PBMCs, taken on the day of the yellow fever booster vaccination. These receptor sequences come from a man younger than 35 who received the YFV17D yellow fever vaccine.

The chain has TRBV7-2 and TRBJ1-2, with D perhaps TRBD1 (5 bases). This CDR3 contains 13 residues. V was pared by 2 bases and J by 8 bases, with 12 bases between. Germline V gene lookup returns CDR1 SGHTA and CDR2 FQGNSA. The CDR3 DNA sequence: TGTGCCAGCAGCTTAAACGGGGGTTGGGGCTACACCTTC. It is translated as CASSLNGGWGYTF.

The chain combines TRBV19 with TRBJ1-1, with 7 bases lining up with TRBD1. The CDR3 contains 15 residues. Per germline, CDR1 LNHDA and CDR2 SQIVND (reference sequence). Trimming cost V 4 bases and J 0 bases; bases outside gene matches: 5. Written as DNA, the CDR3 is TGTGCCAGTAGTAACCAGGGGGTTGTGAACACTGAAGCTTTCTTT. This translates into CASSNQGVVNTEAFF.

This clonotype was picked up many times. The CDR3 is CASSLGAGGLETQYF. The CDR3 DNA sequence: TGTGCCAGCAGTTTGGGAGCGGGGGGGCTAGAGACCCAGTACTTC. The rearrangement uses TRBV12-3 or TRBV12-4 and TRBJ2-5, with 10 bases matching TRBD2. The V and J ends lost 3 bases and 4 bases, in that order; junction bases with no gene match: 5. The CDR3 is made up of 15 amino acids.

This clonotype was observed at least ten times. V and J are TRBV12-3 or TRBV12-4 and TRBJ2-7; no clear D gene. The CDR3 sequence is 15 residues long. V shed 3 bases and J shed 0 bases, with 12 bases lying between them. CDR3 bases: TGTGCCAGCAGTTTTGGTGGACGGCCCTCCTACGAGCAGTACTTC. Amino acid sequence: CASSFGGRPSYEQYF.

This chain links TRBV27 with TRBJ1-4, with D perhaps matching TRBD1 (5 bases). This CDR3 has 15 residues. Trimming took off 0 bases at V and 8 bases at J, with 13 bases between the two ends. The germline gives CDR1 MNHEY, CDR2 SMNVEV (reference sequence). The CDR3 is CASSLSTRGSEKLFF. Written as DNA, the CDR3 is TGTGCCAGCAGTTTATCGACCCGGGGGAGCGAAAAACTGTTTTTT.

This clonotype has more than one count but fewer than ten. The CDR3 here is CASSFQGADTGELFF. DNA of the CDR3: TGTGCCAGCAGCTTCCAGGGGGCTGACACCGGGGAGCTGTTTTTT. The chain carries TRBV11-3 and TRBJ2-2; 8 nucleotides match TRBD1. CDR1 SGHNT and CDR2 YENEEA come from the germline V gene. The CDR3 runs to 15 residues. Unmatched junction bases numbered 3, after V lost 3 bases and J lost 3 bases. The variable domain in full, with the rest retrieved from reference TRBV11-3 and TRBJ2-2, is EAGVVQSPRYKIIEKKQPVAFWCNPISGHNTLYWYLQNLGQGPELLIRYENEEAVDDSQLPKDRFSAERLKGVDSTLKIQPAELGDSAVYLCASSFQGADTGELFFGEGSRLTVL.

This clonotype has more than one count but fewer than ten. The chain uses TRBV5-5 and TRBJ2-7; TRBD2 is a possible D gene (5 bases). The CDR3 has 15 amino acids. Germline CDR1 SGHKS, CDR2 YYEKEE (reference sequence). V lost 0 bases, J lost 8 bases, and 18 bases lay in between. The CDR3 sequence: CASSLAGVTLGQQYF. The CDR3 DNA reads as TGTGCCAGCAGCTTGGCCGGGGTTACCCTTGGTCAGCAGTACTTC.

This clonotype showed up many times. The J gene is TRBJ1-2, the V gene TRBV5-1; weak D call: TRBD1 (5 bases). The CDR3 spans 13 residues. Trimming removed 0 bases from V and 5 bases from J, with 8 bases in between. Germline V gene lookup returns CDR1 SGHRS and CDR2 YFSETQ. CDR3 sequence reads: CASSLGQTYGYTF. As DNA, the CDR3 is TGCGCCAGCAGCTTGGGACAGACATATGGCTACACCTTC.

This clonotype was seen at least ten times. The gene calls are TRBV4-1 and TRBJ1-1, with 9 bases identical to TRBD1. The germline gives CDR1 MGHRA, CDR2 YSYEKL. The CDR3 loop spans 15 amino acids. With V trimmed by 5 bases and J by 2 bases, 6 bases remained unmatched. DNA of the CDR3: TGCGCCAGCAGCACCAGGACAGGGGCAAACACTGAAGCTTTCTTT. It yields the protein CASSTRTGANTEAFF.

This clonotype was recorded a few times. The rearrangement links TRBV12-5 to TRBJ2-3, with a possible D match to TRBD1 (5 bases). Trimming left V 0 bases short and J 2 bases short, with 9 bases between. This CDR3 spans 15 amino acids. Germline-derived CDR1 and CDR2 are LGHNT and FRNRAP. This chain's CDR3 is CASGLVVRDTDTQYF. The CDR3 DNA sequence: TGTGCTAGTGGTTTGGTAGTCAGGGACACAGATACGCAGTATTTT.

This clonotype was recorded a few times. This sequence joins TRBV20-1 and TRBJ1-1, with D maybe TRBD1 (5 bases). The germline V gene has CDR1 DFQATT and CDR2 SNEGSKA (reference sequence). The CDR3 is made up of 13 amino acids. DNA of the CDR3: TGCAGCGTCACGGGGGGTCTGAACACTGAAGCTTTCTTT. This translates into CSVTGGLNTEAFF.

There are a few counts of this clonotype. V and J are TRBV15 and TRBJ1-3; D remains unclear. V lost 0 bases, J lost 6 bases, and 6 bases lay in between. Germline V gives CDR1 LNHNV, CDR2 YYDKDF (reference sequence). The CDR3 loop spans 13 amino acids. CDR3 sequence: CATSRDLENTIYF. Here the CDR3 DNA reads TGTGCCACCAGCAGAGATCTTGAAAACACCATATATTTT.

The chain is built from TRBV20-1 and TRBJ1-5; D is undetermined. Germline lookup yields CDR1 DFQATT and CDR2 SNEGSKA (reference sequence). The V and J ends lost 4 bases and 0 bases respectively, with 7 bases between them. This CDR3 has 13 residues. The CDR3 spells CSAKADSNQPQHF. The DNA for the CDR3 is TGCAGTGCTAAAGCAGATAGCAATCAGCCCCAGCATTTT.

This clonotype was detected only a few times. The chain's CDR3 is CASSGERGLHSGANVLTF. The CDR3 DNA sequence: TGTGCCAGCAGCGGGGAGCGGGGGCTACACTCTGGGGCCAACGTCCTGACTTTC. The rearrangement joins TRBV9 to TRBJ2-6; 8 nucleotides match TRBD2. Per the germline V gene, CDR1 is SGDLS and CDR2 is YYNGEE. This CDR3 is built from 18 residues. J lost 0 bases, V lost 3 bases, and 8 bases had no gene match.

This clonotype was detected only a few times. The chain joins TRBV20-1 to TRBJ1-6, with D hard to call. The CDR3 consists of 16 residues. The germline V gene has CDR1 DFQATT and CDR2 SNEGSKA (reference sequence). The V end lost 0 bases, the J end lost 8 bases, and 17 bases lay between the germline ends. DNA for the CDR3: TGCAGTGCTAGAGATAGCATCGAGGGCTCTTATTCACCCCTCCACTTT. This translates into CSARDSIEGSYSPLHF.

The genes are TRBV19 and TRBJ1-6; D ambiguous. The germline CDR1 and CDR2 sequences are LNHDA and SQIVND (reference sequence). The CDR3 is 15 amino acids. The V end was cut by 5 bases, the J end by 0 bases, with 8 bases between. The CDR3 region has the DNA TGTGCCAGTAGTGTTGAAATCTCCTATAATTCACCCCTCCACTTT. Its protein is CASSVEISYNSPLHF.

The chain is built from TRBV6-6 and TRBJ1-2; a possible D gene is TRBD1 (6 bases). Germline CDR1 MNHNY, CDR2 SVGAGI (reference sequence). CDR3 length: 18 residues. Trimming stripped 2 bases from V and 5 bases from J, with 24 bases between. CDR3 residues: CASSYPKTVGQGRYGYTF. CDR3 nucleotides: TGTGCCAGCAGTTACCCGAAAACGGTGGGGCAGGGGAGGTATGGCTACACCTTC.

The chain joins TRBV7-9 to TRBJ2-5, with TRBD2 matching 9 bases. Trimming took 5 bases from V and 2 from J; bases not matched to a gene: 12. The CDR3 has 17 amino acids. Germline values: CDR1 SEHNR, CDR2 FQNEAQ (reference sequence). The CDR3 is CASSQYGALAGQETQYF. CDR3 coding DNA: TGTGCCAGCAGCCAATACGGGGCTCTAGCGGGGCAAGAGACCCAGTACTTC.

This clonotype was counted many times. The chain combines TRBV7-9 with TRBJ1-1; no reliable D call. This CDR3 is 12 amino acids long. V lost 4 bases and J 7 bases, leaving 10 bases between the germline ends. Germline V gene lookup returns CDR1 SEHNR and CDR2 FQNEAQ (reference sequence). CDR3 bases: TGTGCCAGCAGCTCGGGAGGCCTTGAAGCTTTCTTT. Translation gives CASSSGGLEAFF.

This clonotype was picked up a small number of times. V and J are TRBV6-1 and TRBJ1-4, with 9 bases identical to TRBD1. J gave up 0 bases and V 6 bases, and 5 bases lay outside the gene matches. Germline V gene sequence: CDR1 MNHNS, CDR2 SASEGT. This CDR3 is 16 amino acids long. In nucleotides, the CDR3 is TGTGCCAGCAGGGACAGGGGATGGTCAACTAATGAAAAACTGTTTTTT. Its translation is CASRDRGWSTNEKLFF.

V and J are TRBV20-1 and TRBJ2-5; possible D gene TRBD2, 6 bases. With 3 bases removed from V and 4 bases from J, the gap between germline ends came to 12 bases. The CDR3 is 13 amino acids. Germline-derived CDR1 and CDR2 are DFQATT and SNEGSKA (reference sequence). CDR3 DNA sequence: TGCAGTGCTAGGGGGGGAGGAGGAGAGACCCAGTACTTC. Translating it yields CSARGGGGETQYF.

The chain recombines TRBV18 with TRBJ1-1, with D hard to call. Germline values: CDR1 KGHSH, CDR2 LQKENI. V lost 5 bases and J lost 7, with 17 bases in between. CDR3 length: 14 residues. The CDR3 loop reads CASSSLRGHSEAFF. The CDR3 nucleotides read TGTGCCAGCTCATCTCTCCGTGGCCACAGTGAAGCTTTCTTT.

This clonotype was observed at least ten times. The V gene is TRBV20-1, the J gene TRBJ1-5, with a possible D match to TRBD1 (5 bases). The germline V and J ends were trimmed by 3 bases and 2 bases, with 8 bases remaining between them. CDR1 and CDR2 from the germline V gene are DFQATT and SNEGSKA (reference sequence). The CDR3 runs to 13 residues. This CDR3 reads CSARGHGNQPQHF. The CDR3 coding sequence is TGCAGTGCTAGGGGGCACGGCAATCAGCCCCAGCATTTT.